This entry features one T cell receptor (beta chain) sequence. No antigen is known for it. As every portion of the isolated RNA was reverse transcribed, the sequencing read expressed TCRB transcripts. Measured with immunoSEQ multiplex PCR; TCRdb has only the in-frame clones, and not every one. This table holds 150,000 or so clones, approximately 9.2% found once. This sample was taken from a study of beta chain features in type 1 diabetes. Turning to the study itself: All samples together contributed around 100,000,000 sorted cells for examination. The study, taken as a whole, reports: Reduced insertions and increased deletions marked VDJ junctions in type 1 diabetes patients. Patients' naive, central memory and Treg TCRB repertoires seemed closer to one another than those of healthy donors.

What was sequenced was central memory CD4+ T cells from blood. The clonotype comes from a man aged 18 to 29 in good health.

The CDR3 nucleotides are TGTGCCAGCAGCTTAGTTCAGGGTTCTGGAAACACCATATATTTT. Amino acids: CASSLVQGSGNTIYF. The rearrangement links TRBV7-2 to TRBJ1-3, with D possibly being TRBD1 (5 bases). V lost 1 base and J 1 base, leaving 8 bases between the germline ends. In germline, CDR1 is SGHTA, CDR2 FQGNSA. The CDR3 is made up of 15 amino acids.